One sample yielded the 17 T cell receptor beta chains listed below, sequenced in a study of a mutant IDH1 vaccine in newly diagnosed glioma. Repertoires were generated with immunoSEQ multiplex PCR, while TCRdb's copy carries only in-frame clones and drops some. This table has fewer than 70,000 clones, around 91% appearing once. Time point described: week 11, during vaccination. Each dose delivered 300 ug of mutant IDH1 20-mer peptide subcutaneously with imiquimod. These TCRs' antigens remain unknown. Here the sequenced sample was PBMCs, taken from a glioma patient whose treatment included an IDH1 peptide vaccine. These receptors were obtained from a man aged 40-49 years with glioma.

This chain joins TRBV28 and TRBJ2-5; no clear D. The germline gives CDR1 MDHEN, CDR2 SYDVKM. The CDR3 has 15 amino acids. V shed 1 base and J shed 2 bases, with 11 bases lying between them. The chain's CDR3 is CASSLSYSLQETQYF. CDR3 nucleotide sequence: TGTGCCAGCAGTTTATCGTACAGCCTTCAAGAGACCCAGTACTTC.

The sample holds a few counts of this clone. Written as DNA, the CDR3 is TGTGCCAGCAGCTTAGCGAGCGAAAAACTGTTTTTT. This translates into CASSLASEKLFF. V and J are TRBV7-9 and TRBJ1-4; the D is unclear. V gave up 0 bases and J gave up 8 bases, with 4 bases separating them. The CDR3 is 12 amino acids. Germline V gene data show CDR1 as SEHNR and CDR2 as FQNEAQ (reference sequence).

CDR3 residues: CASSTAQGRNSPLHF. The CDR3 DNA reads TGTGCCAGTAGTACCGCGCAGGGAAGAAATTCACCCCTCCACTTT. The chain is built from TRBV19 and TRBJ1-6; D might be TRBD1 (5 bases). The CDR3 is 15 residues long. The V gene lost 4 bases and the J gene lost 7 bases, with 14 bases spanning the gap. The germline V gene encodes CDR1 LNHDA and CDR2 SQIVND (reference sequence).

V usage is TRBV10-2 and J usage is TRBJ2-3, with TRBD1 as a possible D gene (6 bases). CDR1 is WSHSY and CDR2 is SAAADI in the germline V gene. The CDR3 covers 12 residues. The ends were cut back, 7 bases at V and 7 bases at J, with 12 bases in the middle. This chain's CDR3 is CASISQGYTQYF. CDR3 coding DNA: TGCGCCAGCATTTCTCAGGGGTATACGCAGTATTTT.

V is TRBV6-1 and J is TRBJ2-4; tentative D call: TRBD2 (6 bases). This CDR3 region has 14 residues. Germline lookup yields CDR1 MNHNS and CDR2 SASEGT. V gave up 1 base and J gave up 6 bases, with 10 bases separating them. CDR3 in amino acids: CASSEVQGGNIQYF. The DNA of the CDR3 is TGTGCCAGCAGTGAAGTGCAGGGAGGAAACATTCAGTACTTC.

This rearrangement joins TRBV7-6 to TRBJ2-1, with 11 nucleotides matching TRBD1. CDR3 length equals 17 residues. In germline, CDR1 is SGHVS, CDR2 FNYEAQ. The junction had 12 bases not matched to a gene; V was cut back by 5 bases and J by 6 bases. The DNA of the CDR3 is TGTGCCAGCAGCATACGGACAGGGGGCTTTGCGCCCAATGAGCAGTTCTTC. It specifies CASSIRTGGFAPNEQFF.

J is TRBJ2-7 and V is TRBV2; 11 bases agree with TRBD2. Germline CDR1 and CDR2: SNHLY and FYNNEI. The junction had 5 bases not matched to a gene; V was cut back by 6 bases and J by 4 bases. CDR3 size: 14 residues. The DNA of the CDR3 is TGTGCCAGCAGCCCGGGACTAGCGGCGTACGAGCAGTACTTC. As protein: CASSPGLAAYEQYF.

In DNA form, the CDR3 reads TGTGCCAGCTGGGGCGGCACTAACTATGGCTACACCTTC. Translation gives CASWGGTNYGYTF. This chain uses TRBV6-1 with TRBJ1-2, with D possibly being TRBD1 (5 bases). The CDR3 runs to 13 residues. Germline values: CDR1 MNHNS, CDR2 SASEGT. The V end was cut by 8 bases, the J end by 0 bases, with 10 bases between.

The V gene is TRBV11-3, the J gene TRBJ1-1, with D hard to call. Trimming shortened V by 6 bases and J by 1 base, and 12 bases separated the two germline ends. Per the germline V gene, CDR1 is SGHNT and CDR2 is YENEEA. The CDR3 is made up of 14 amino acids. Written as DNA, the CDR3 is TGTGCCAGCAGGGCTGGACGGTGGAACACTGAAGCTTTCTTT. Its translation: CASRAGRWNTEAFF.

The V and J genes are TRBV7-2 and TRBJ2-1; D may be TRBD1 (5 bases). CDR1 and CDR2 from the germline V gene are SGHTA and FQGNSA. Trimming pared 1 base from V and 11 bases from J, leaving 15 bases between. This CDR3 spans 14 amino acids. Here the CDR3 DNA reads TGTGCCAGCAGCTTAGATAGTACGGCAGGGAAGCAGTTCTTC. Translation gives CASSLDSTAGKQFF.

The chain employs TRBV28 and TRBJ1-5, with 9 bases fitting TRBD1. Trimming at V came to 5 bases and at J to 5 bases, leaving 4 bases not matched to a gene. CDR1 and CDR2 from the germline V gene are MDHEN and SYDVKM. The length of the CDR3 is 14 residues. CDR3 bases: TGTGCCAGCAGTCTCCGGGACAGGGATCAGCCCCAGCATTTT. Translated: CASSLRDRDQPQHF.

This chain joins TRBV11-3 and TRBJ2-5, with 10 bases matching TRBD1. Losses at the gene ends were 5 bases for V and 4 bases for J; bases not matched to a gene: 7. The CDR3 runs 15 residues. In germline, CDR1 is SGHNT, CDR2 YENEEA. CDR3 nucleotides: TGTGCCAGCAGCCCCGGGACAGGGGTCCCAGAGACCCAGTACTTC. Protein product: CASSPGTGVPETQYF.

The CDR3 here is CASSLTGTGTSYEQYF. The CDR3 DNA is TGTGCCAGTAGTCTTACCGGGACAGGGACTTCCTACGAGCAGTACTTC. The chain links TRBV19 to TRBJ2-7; 9 nucleotides align to TRBD1. Germline V gene sequence: CDR1 LNHDA, CDR2 SQIVND (reference sequence). Losses at the gene ends were 5 bases for V and 1 base for J; bases not matched to a gene: 9. The CDR3 is 16 residues long. The full variable domain, rest sourced from reference TRBV19 and TRBJ2-7, is DGGITQSPKYLFRKEGQNVTLSCEQNLNHDAMYWYRQDPGQGLRLIYYSQIVNDFQKGDIAEGYSVSREKKESFPLTVTSAQKNPTAFYLCASSLTGTGTSYEQYFGPGTRLTVT.

The chain is built from TRBV7-2 and TRBJ2-7; D gene uncertain. Germline V gene sequence: CDR1 SGHTA, CDR2 FQGNSA. Trimming cost V 5 bases and J 6 bases, with 17 bases left between them. This CDR3 is built from 14 residues. This CDR3 reads CASSPLHQHREQYF. CDR3 bases: TGTGCCAGCAGCCCTTTACACCAACATCGCGAGCAGTACTTC.

This clone was seen a handful of times. The V and J genes are TRBV6-1 and TRBJ2-7, with TRBD2 matching 14 bases. Trimming at V came to 4 bases and at J to 3 bases, leaving 2 bases not matched to a gene. The CDR3 length is 15 residues. Germline-derived CDR1 and CDR2 are MNHNS and SASEGT. In nucleotides, the CDR3 is TGTGCCAGCAGTGGACTAGCGGGAGGGGTCTACGAGCAGTACTTC. Amino acids: CASSGLAGGVYEQYF.

The J gene is TRBJ2-5, the V gene TRBV7-2, with 11 bases identical to TRBD1. CDR1 and CDR2 (germline): SGHTA, FQGNSA. The CDR3 extends over 15 amino acids. Unmatched junction bases numbered 5, after V lost 5 bases and J lost 3 bases. The CDR3 protein is CASSPDRGQEETQYF. DNA of the CDR3: TGTGCCAGCAGCCCGGACAGGGGGCAGGAAGAGACCCAGTACTTC.

This clone was picked up one time. The chain combines TRBV6-6 with TRBJ1-1; D gene uncertain. CDR3 length: 15 residues. The V end was cut by 0 bases, the J end by 0 bases, with 8 bases between. Germline CDR1 and CDR2: MNHNY and SVGAGI (reference sequence). The CDR3 sequence: CASSYSSRVNTEAFF. CDR3 coding DNA: TGTGCCAGCAGTTACTCTAGTCGTGTGAACACTGAAGCTTTCTTT.